This T cell receptor beta chain was recorded in a study of blood T cells in healthy people across ages. J was trimmed by 4 bases and V by 0 bases; bases with no gene match: 5. The CDR3 consists of 16 residues. The V gene's germline CDR1 is SGHRS and CDR2 YFSETQ. A second PCR of about 6 to 12 cycles used a sample-barcoded 5' primer and a J-beta primer mix. TCRdb re-called the 5' RACE reads through MiXCR, storing one row per CDR3 protein. Among more than 1,400,000 distinct CDR3 sequences listed, approximately 38% were seen once. Specimen: blood. The chain joins TRBV5-1 to TRBJ2-3; 10 positions agree with TRBD2. This receptor was obtained from a woman under 30 in good health. CDR3 amino acids: CASSLVASGGADTQYF. The CDR3 region has the DNA TGCGCCAGCAGCTTGGTGGCTAGCGGGGGAGCAGATACGCAGTATTTT.